This passage covers 6 T cell receptor beta chains from one sample sequenced in a study of cytomegalovirus exposure and HLA in healthy donors. Using immunoSEQ multiplex PCR, the repertoire was profiled, and TCRdb retains in-frame clones only, with some absent. The sample yields 45,000 to 55,000 clones, 88% seen once. The sample consisted of PBMCs. Receptors were obtained from a woman aged 25 to 39 in good health and CMV-seronegative.

The chain joins TRBV9 to TRBJ2-1; D is perhaps TRBD1 (6 bases). This CDR3 has 15 amino acids. Per the germline V gene, CDR1 is SGDLS and CDR2 is YYNGEE. V shed 4 bases and J shed 0 bases, with 11 bases lying between them. CDR3 residues: CASSPGQVSYNEQFF. For the CDR3, the DNA is TGTGCCAGCAGCCCGGGACAAGTCTCCTACAATGAGCAGTTCTTC. Variable domain in full (rest from reference TRBV9 and TRBJ2-1): DSGVTQTPKHLITATGQRVTLRCSPRSGDLSVYWYQQSLDQGLQFLIQYYNGEERAKGNILERFSAQQFPDLHSELNLSSLELGDSALYFCASSPGQVSYNEQFFGPGTRLTVL.

The gene calls are TRBV6-1 and TRBJ1-1, with a possible D match to TRBD1 (6 bases). Germline lookup yields CDR1 MNHNS and CDR2 SASEGT. CDR3 length: 12 residues. V lost 11 bases to trimming and J lost 1 base, with 11 bases between them. In nucleotides, the CDR3 is TGTGCCGCGGACAGATCGAACACTGAAGCTTTCTTT. Translated, it gives CAADRSNTEAFF.

The gene calls are TRBV19 and TRBJ2-7, with D possibly being TRBD2 (6 bases). The V end lost 2 bases, the J end lost 1 base, and 21 bases lay between the germline ends. This CDR3 is 18 amino acids long. The germline CDR1 and CDR2 sequences are LNHDA and SQIVND (reference sequence). CDR3 bases: TGTGCCAGTAGTATAAAGAGCGGGCAAAGACCTAAGTCCTACGAGCAGTACTTC. It encodes CASSIKSGQRPKSYEQYF.

The CDR3 spells CASSRDRLTGELFF. CDR3 nucleotides: TGTGCCAGCTCCCGGGACAGACTCACCGGGGAGCTGTTTTTT. The chain carries TRBV18 and TRBJ2-2; 7 bases agree with TRBD1. The trim removed 6 bases at V and 4 bases at J, leaving 5 bases unmatched. This CDR3 is 14 amino acids long. CDR1 is KGHSH, CDR2 LQKENI, per germline.

The V and J genes are TRBV7-6 and TRBJ2-1; D not certain. The CDR3 is made up of 13 amino acids. Germline V gene data show CDR1 as SGHVS and CDR2 as FNYEAQ. Trimming removed 5 bases from V and 6 bases from J, with 11 bases in between. CDR3 in amino acids: CASSPPPGNEQFF. The CDR3, as DNA: TGTGCCAGCAGCCCGCCACCCGGCAATGAGCAGTTCTTC.

The V and J genes are TRBV28 and TRBJ1-5; D gene ambiguous. Trimming shortened V by 2 bases and J by 0 bases, and 11 bases separated the two germline ends. Germline CDR1 MDHEN, CDR2 SYDVKM. The CDR3 has 16 amino acids. The CDR3 coding sequence is TGTGCCAGCAGTTTAGGGAGAGGGAATAGCAATCAGCCCCAGCATTTT. It yields the protein CASSLGRGNSNQPQHF.